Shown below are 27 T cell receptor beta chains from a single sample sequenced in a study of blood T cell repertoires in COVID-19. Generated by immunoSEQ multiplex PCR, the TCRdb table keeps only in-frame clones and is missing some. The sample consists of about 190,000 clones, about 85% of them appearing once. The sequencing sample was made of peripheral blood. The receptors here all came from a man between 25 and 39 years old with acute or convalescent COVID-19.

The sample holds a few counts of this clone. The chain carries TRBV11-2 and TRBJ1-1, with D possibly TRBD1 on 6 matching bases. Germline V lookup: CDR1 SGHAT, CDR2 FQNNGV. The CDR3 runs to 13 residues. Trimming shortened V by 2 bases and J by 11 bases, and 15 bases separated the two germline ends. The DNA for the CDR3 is TGTGCCAGCAGCTTATTCAGGGGACGGCGGGCTTTCTTT. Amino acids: CASSLFRGRRAFF.

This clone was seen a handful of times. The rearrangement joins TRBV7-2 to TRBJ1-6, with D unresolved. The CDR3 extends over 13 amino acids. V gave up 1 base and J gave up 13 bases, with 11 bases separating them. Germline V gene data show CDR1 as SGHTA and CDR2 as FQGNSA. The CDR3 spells CASSLVLSSPLHF. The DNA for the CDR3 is TGTGCCAGCAGCTTAGTCTTATCTTCTCCCCTCCACTTT.

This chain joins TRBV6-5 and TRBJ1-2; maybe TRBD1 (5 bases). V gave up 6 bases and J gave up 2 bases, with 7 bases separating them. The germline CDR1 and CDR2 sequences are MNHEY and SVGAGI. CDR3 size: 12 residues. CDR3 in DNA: TGTGCCAGCAGAAGACAGAACTATGGCTACACCTTC. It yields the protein CASRRQNYGYTF.

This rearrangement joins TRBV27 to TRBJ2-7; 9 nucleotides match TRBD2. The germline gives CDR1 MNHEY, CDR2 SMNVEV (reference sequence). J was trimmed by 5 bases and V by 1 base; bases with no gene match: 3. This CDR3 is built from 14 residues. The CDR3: CASSLFAGGNEQYF. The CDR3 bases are TGTGCCAGCAGTTTATTTGCGGGAGGGAACGAGCAGTACTTC.

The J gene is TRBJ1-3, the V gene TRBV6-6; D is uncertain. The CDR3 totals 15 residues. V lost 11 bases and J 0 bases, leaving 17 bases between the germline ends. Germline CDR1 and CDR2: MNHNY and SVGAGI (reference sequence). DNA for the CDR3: TGTGCCGCCAGGTTAGGGAGGCTCTCTGGAAACACCATATATTTT. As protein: CAARLGRLSGNTIYF.

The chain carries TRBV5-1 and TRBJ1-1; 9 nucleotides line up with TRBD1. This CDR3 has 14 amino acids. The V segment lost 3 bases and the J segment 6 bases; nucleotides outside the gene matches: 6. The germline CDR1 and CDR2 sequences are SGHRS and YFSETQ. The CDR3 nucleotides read TGCGCCAGCAGCTCGGGGACAGGGATCGCTGAAGCTTTCTTT. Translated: CASSSGTGIAEAFF.

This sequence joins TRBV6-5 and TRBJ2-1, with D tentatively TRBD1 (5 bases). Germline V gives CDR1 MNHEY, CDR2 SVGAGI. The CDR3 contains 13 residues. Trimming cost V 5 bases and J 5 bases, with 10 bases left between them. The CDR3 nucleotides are TGTGCCAGCAGTCAGGGCAACAACAATGAGCAGTTCTTC. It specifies CASSQGNNNEQFF.

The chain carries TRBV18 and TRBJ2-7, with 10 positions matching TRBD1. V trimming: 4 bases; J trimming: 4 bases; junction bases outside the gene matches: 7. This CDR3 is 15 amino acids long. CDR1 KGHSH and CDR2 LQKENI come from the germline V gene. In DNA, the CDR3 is TGTGCCAGCTCACTTCGACAGGGGGCGGGGTACGAGCAGTACTTC. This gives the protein CASSLRQGAGYEQYF.

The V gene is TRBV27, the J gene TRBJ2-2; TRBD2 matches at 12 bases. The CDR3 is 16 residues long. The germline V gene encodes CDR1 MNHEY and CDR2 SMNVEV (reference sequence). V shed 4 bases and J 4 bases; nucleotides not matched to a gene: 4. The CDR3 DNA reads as TGTGCCAGCAGTTGGGGACTAGCGGGTTTCACCGGGGAGCTGTTTTTT. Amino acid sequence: CASSWGLAGFTGELFF.

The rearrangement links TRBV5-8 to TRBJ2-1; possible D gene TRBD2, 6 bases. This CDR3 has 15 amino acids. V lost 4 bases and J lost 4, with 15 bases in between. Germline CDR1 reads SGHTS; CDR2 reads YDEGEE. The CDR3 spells CASSPTSLLYNEQFF. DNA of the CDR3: TGTGCCAGCAGCCCAACTAGCCTACTTTACAATGAGCAGTTCTTC.

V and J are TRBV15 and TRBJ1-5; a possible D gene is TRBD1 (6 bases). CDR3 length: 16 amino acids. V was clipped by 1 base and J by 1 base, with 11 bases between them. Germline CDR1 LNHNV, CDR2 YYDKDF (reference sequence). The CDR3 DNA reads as TGTGCCACCAGCAGAGTGTGGGGGCAGAGCAATCAGCCCCAGCATTTT. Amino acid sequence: CATSRVWGQSNQPQHF. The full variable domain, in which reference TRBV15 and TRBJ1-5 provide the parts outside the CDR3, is DAMVIQNPRYQVTQFGKPVTLSCSQTLNHNVMYWYQQKSSQAPKLLFHYYDKDFNNEADTPDNFQSRRPNTSFCFLDIRSPGLGDTAMYLCATSRVWGQSNQPQHFGDGTRLSIL.

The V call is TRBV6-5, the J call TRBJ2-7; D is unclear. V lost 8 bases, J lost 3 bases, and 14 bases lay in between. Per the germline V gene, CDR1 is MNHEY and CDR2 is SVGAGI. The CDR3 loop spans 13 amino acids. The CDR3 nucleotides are TGTGCCAGCGGTAAGGCTAGTAACTACGAGCAGTACTTC. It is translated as CASGKASNYEQYF.

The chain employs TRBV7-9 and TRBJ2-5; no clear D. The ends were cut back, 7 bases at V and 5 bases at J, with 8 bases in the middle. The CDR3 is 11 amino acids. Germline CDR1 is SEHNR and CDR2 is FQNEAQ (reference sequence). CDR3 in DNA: TGTGCCAGCACTCACACCGAGACCCAGTACTTC. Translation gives CASTHTETQYF.

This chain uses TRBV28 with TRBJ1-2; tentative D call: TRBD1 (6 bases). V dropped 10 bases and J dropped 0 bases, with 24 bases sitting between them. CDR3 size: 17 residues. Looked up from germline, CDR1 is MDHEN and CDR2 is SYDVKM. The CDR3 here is CAIPKTNDRTSNYGYTF. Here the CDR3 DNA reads TGTGCCATCCCTAAAACCAACGACAGGACCTCTAACTATGGCTACACCTTC.

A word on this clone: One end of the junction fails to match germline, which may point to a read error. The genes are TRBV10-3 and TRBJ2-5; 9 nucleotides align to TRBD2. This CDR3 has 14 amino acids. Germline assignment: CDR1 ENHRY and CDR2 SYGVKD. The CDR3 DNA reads TGTGCCATCACCGAACAAGCGGGGGGATCCACCCCGTACTTC. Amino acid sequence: CAITEQAGGSTPYF.

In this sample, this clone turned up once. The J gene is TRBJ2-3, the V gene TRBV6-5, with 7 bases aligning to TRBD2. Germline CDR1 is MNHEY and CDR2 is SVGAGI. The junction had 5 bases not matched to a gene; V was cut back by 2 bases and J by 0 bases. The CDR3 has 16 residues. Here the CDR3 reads CASSYLGTTSTDTQYF. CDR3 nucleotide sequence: TGTGCCAGCAGTTACCTAGGGACTACCAGCACAGATACGCAGTATTTT.

The CDR3 sequence is CASSPAQGVVEQYF. The CDR3 nucleotides read TGTGCCAGCAGCCCGGCGCAAGGGGTTGTCGAGCAGTACTTC. V and J are TRBV11-2 and TRBJ2-7; weak D call: TRBD1 (5 bases). CDR3 length: 14 residues. From germline, CDR1 is SGHAT and CDR2 FQNNGV. V lost 5 bases and J 6 bases, leaving 17 bases between the germline ends.

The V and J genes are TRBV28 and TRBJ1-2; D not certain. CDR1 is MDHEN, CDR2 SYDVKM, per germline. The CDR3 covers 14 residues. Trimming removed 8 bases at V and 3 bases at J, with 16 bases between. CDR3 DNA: TGTGCCAGCTCGCTCCAGCAAGCGGACTATGGCTACACCTTC. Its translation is CASSLQQADYGYTF.

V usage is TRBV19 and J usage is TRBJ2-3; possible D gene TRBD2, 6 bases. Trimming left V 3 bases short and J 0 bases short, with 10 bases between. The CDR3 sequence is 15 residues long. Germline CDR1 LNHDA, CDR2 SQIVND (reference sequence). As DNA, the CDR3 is TGTGCCAGTAGTATTGGGGCGGGAAGCACAGATACGCAGTATTTT. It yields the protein CASSIGAGSTDTQYF.

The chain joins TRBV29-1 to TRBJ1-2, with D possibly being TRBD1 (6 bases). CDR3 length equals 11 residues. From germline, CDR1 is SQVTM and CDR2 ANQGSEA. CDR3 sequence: CRAGAGDGYTF. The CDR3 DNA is TGCAGGGCGGGGGCTGGAGATGGCTACACCTTC. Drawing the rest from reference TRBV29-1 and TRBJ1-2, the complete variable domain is SAVISQKPSRDICQRGTSLTIQCQVDSQVTMMFWYRQQPGQSLTLIATANQGSEATYESGFVIDKFPISRPNLTFSTLTVSNMSPEDSSIYLCRAGAGDGYTFGSGTRLTVV.

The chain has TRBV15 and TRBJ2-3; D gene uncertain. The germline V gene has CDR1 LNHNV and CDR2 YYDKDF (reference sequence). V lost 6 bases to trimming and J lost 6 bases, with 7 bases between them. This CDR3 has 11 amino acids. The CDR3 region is CATRSLDTQYF. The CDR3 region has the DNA TGTGCCACCAGGTCATTGGATACGCAGTATTTT.

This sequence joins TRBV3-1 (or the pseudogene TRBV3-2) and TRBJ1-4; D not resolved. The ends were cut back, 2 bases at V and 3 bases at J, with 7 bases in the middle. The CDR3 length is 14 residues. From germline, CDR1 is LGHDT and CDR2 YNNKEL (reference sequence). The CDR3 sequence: CASSQTGANEKLFF. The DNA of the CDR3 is TGTGCCAGCAGCCAAACCGGGGCTAATGAAAAACTGTTTTTT.

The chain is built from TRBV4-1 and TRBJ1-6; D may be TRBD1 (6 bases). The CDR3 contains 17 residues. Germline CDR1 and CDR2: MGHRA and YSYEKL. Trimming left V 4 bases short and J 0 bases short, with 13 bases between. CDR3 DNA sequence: TGCGCCAGCAGCCGCCAGGGGCCTAGCTCCTATAATTCACCCCTCCACTTT. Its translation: CASSRQGPSSYNSPLHF.

CDR3 loop: CASTSRVSGANVLTF. The CDR3 nucleotides are TGTGCCAGCACCTCCAGGGTATCTGGGGCCAACGTCCTGACTTTC. The chain has TRBV6-5 and TRBJ2-6; possibly TRBD1 for D (5 bases). This CDR3 contains 15 residues. Germline V gene sequence: CDR1 MNHEY, CDR2 SVGAGI. V was shortened by 7 bases and J by 1 base, with 11 bases between the two germline ends.

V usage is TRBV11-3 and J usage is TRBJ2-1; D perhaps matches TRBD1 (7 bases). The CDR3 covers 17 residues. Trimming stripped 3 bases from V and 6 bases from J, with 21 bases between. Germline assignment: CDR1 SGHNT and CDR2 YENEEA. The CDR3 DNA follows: TGTGCCAGCAGCTTCCCCTTCGGCAGGGGGGCTTGCAATGAGCAGTTCTTC. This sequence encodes CASSFPFGRGACNEQFF. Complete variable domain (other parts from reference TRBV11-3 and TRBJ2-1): EAGVVQSPRYKIIEKKQPVAFWCNPISGHNTLYWYLQNLGQGPELLIRYENEEAVDDSQLPKDRFSAERLKGVDSTLKIQPAELGDSAVYLCASSFPFGRGACNEQFFGPGTRLTVL.

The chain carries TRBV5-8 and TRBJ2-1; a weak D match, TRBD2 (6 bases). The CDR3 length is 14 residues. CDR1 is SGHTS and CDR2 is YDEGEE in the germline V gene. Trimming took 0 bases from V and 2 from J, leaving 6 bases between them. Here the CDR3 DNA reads TGTGCCAGCAGCTTGGAGCGGGCCTACAATGAGCAGTTCTTC. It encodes CASSLERAYNEQFF.

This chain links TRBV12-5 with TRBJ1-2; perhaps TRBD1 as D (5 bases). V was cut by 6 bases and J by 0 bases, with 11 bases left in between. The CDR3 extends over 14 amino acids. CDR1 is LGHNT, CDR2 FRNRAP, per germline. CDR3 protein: CASGSGLANYGYTF. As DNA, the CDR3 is TGTGCTAGTGGCTCAGGGCTAGCTAACTATGGCTACACCTTC. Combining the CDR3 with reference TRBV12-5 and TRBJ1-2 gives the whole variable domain DARVTQTPRHKVTEMGQEVTMRCQPILGHNTVFWYRQTMMQGLELLAYFRNRAPLDDSGMPKDRFSAEMPDATLATLKIQPSEPRDSAVYFCASGSGLANYGYTFGSGTRLTVV.